Here is one TCR beta chain with its context. What it binds is unknown. The CDR3 sequence is 10 residues long. Trimming removed 6 bases from V and 16 bases from J; junction bases left unmatched: 8. Germline lookup yields CDR1 SQVTM and CDR2 ANQGSEA. This sample is part of a study of T cell repertoires in cytomegalovirus infection. General study points: Dominating the ex vivo response were TCR beta clonotypes that were CMV-specific and HLA-C-restricted. Public TCR beta family frequency separated CMV-and-HLA carriers, including in an independent cohort.

Each CDR3 protein is one row after TCRdb ran MiXCR on the reads. The sample has around 81,000 distinct CDR3 sequences; around 40% are singletons. The source of this sequence is a human donor in good health (CMV status not recorded). Some clones in this sample may be carry-over from other donors' samples. The material was CD8+ T cells from cultured PBMCs, obtained from culture after CMV antigen stimulation. The gene calls are TRBV29-1 and TRBJ2-1; 8 positions agree with TRBD2. This CDR3 reads CSVAGGGLFF. The CDR3 DNA is TGCAGCGTGGCCGGGGGGGGGCTTTTCTTC.